Listed below are T cell receptor beta chains from one sample, sequenced in a study of blood T cell repertoires in COVID-19. Only in-frame clones appear in the TCRdb table, and some are missing; sequencing was by immunoSEQ multiplex PCR. The data contain a few hundred thousand clones, just over 85% of them seen just once; the ten biggest clones take up 3% to 4%. The specimen sequenced was PBMCs or T cells enriched from blood (not recorded which). These receptors all stem from a middle-aged woman with acute COVID-19. The CDR3 runs from the conserved cysteine through the conserved F or W. A D gene is named only where the DNA matches it firmly. Some rows mark clone size as missing; the rest say once, few, many or name a class of expanded clone.

size: NA
V: TRBV7-9
D: TRBD1
J: TRBJ2-1
CDR3: CASSYSPGLGTGGLCEQFF
DNA: TGTGCCAGCAGCTACTCCCCTGGATTAGGGACAGGAGGCTTATGTGAGCAGTTCTTC

size: NA
V: TRBV12-3/TRBV12-4
D: NA
J: TRBJ2-2
CDR3: CASSSSTGELFF
DNA: NA

size: NA
V: TRBV28
D: NA
J: TRBJ1-2
CDR3: CASSSPVGAGGYTF
DNA: TGTGCCAGCAGTTCCCCAGTGGGGGCAGGAGGCTACACCTTC

size: NA
V: TRBV4-1
D: NA
J: TRBJ2-5
CDR3: CASSLGRQETQYF
DNA: TGCGCCAGCAGCCTAGGCAGGCAAGAGACCCAGTACTTC

size: NA
V: TRBV5-6
D: NA
J: TRBJ2-2
CDR3: CASSISVGELFF
DNA: TGTGCCAGCAGCATTAGCGTCGGGGAGCTGTTTTTT

size: NA
V: TRBV28
D: TRBD1
J: TRBJ2-1
CDR3: CASNRRGLHNEQFF
DNA: TGTGCCAGCAACCGCAGGGGGCTACACAATGAGCAGTTCTTC

size: NA
V: TRBV11-2
D: NA
J: TRBJ2-5
CDR3: CASSRHQGAGETQYF
DNA: TGTGCCAGCAGCCGCCATCAAGGGGCAGGGGAGACCCAGTACTTC

size: NA
V: TRBV3-1/TRBV3-2
D: TRBD2
J: TRBJ2-5
CDR3: CASSQGTTLAGIQETQYF
DNA: TGTGCCAGCAGCCAAGGTACCACACTAGCGGGGATCCAAGAGACCCAGTACTTC

size: NA
V: TRBV30
D: NA
J: TRBJ1-1
CDR3: CAWSGGYTEAFF
DNA: TGTGCCTGGAGTGGCGGTTACACTGAAGCTTTCTTT

size: once
V: TRBV7-3
D: TRBD1
J: TRBJ2-5
CDR3: CASSNPGQGQETQYF
DNA: TGTGCCAGCAGCAATCCGGGACAGGGGCAAGAGACCCAGTACTTC

size: NA
V: TRBV5-4
D: NA
J: TRBJ2-6
CDR3: CASSLAGGGRANVLTF
DNA: TGTGCCAGCAGCTTGGCGGGGGGCGGACGGGCCAACGTCCTGACTTTC

size: NA
V: TRBV10-3
D: TRBD1
J: TRBJ2-7
CDR3: CAINGDSSYEQYF
DNA: TGTGCCATCAACGGGGACAGCTCCTACGAGCAGTACTTC

size: once
V: TRBV25-1
D: TRBD2
J: TRBJ2-2
CDR3: CASSALAGGQTGELFF
DNA: TGTGCCAGCAGCGCACTAGCGGGAGGGCAGACCGGGGAGCTGTTTTTT

size: NA
V: TRBV18
D: TRBD2
J: TRBJ2-5
CDR3: CASSPPGLAGVETQYF
DNA: TGTGCCAGCTCACCACCGGGGCTAGCGGGAGTGGAGACCCAGTACTTC

size: NA
V: TRBV6-5
D: TRBD1
J: TRBJ2-2
CDR3: CASGTGDGELFF
DNA: TGTGCCAGCGGGACAGGGGACGGGGAGCTGTTTTTT

size: NA
V: TRBV11-2
D: NA
J: TRBJ1-5
CDR3: CASSPDTGTNQPQHF
DNA: TGTGCCAGCAGCCCGGACACGGGCACCAATCAGCCCCAGCATTTT

size: NA
V: TRBV4-1
D: TRBD1
J: TRBJ2-1
CDR3: CASSQDTRTGTNEQFF
DNA: TGCGCCAGCAGCCAAGACACTCGGACAGGGACTAATGAGCAGTTCTTC

size: NA
V: TRBV4-1
D: TRBD2
J: TRBJ2-3
CDR3: CASSGVAGSPDTQYF
DNA: TGCGCCAGCAGCGGGGTAGCGGGGAGCCCAGATACGCAGTATTTT

size: NA
V: TRBV28
D: TRBD1
J: TRBJ1-5
CDR3: CASSPRGPGQPQHF
DNA: TGTGCCAGCAGTCCCAGGGGGCCGGGTCAGCCCCAGCATTTT

size: NA
V: TRBV20-1
D: NA
J: TRBJ1-1
CDR3: CSARAPRGAFF
DNA: TGCAGTGCTAGAGCCCCCCGCGGGGCTTTCTTT

size: NA
V: TRBV19
D: TRBD2
J: TRBJ2-1
CDR3: CASSRTSGTNEQFF
DNA: TGTGCCAGTAGCCGGACTAGCGGGACCAATGAGCAGTTCTTC

size: once
V: TRBV2
D: NA
J: TRBJ2-7
CDR3: CASRGGTALEQYF
DNA: TGTGCCAGCAGAGGCGGGACGGCCCTTGAGCAGTACTTC

size: NA
V: TRBV28
D: TRBD1
J: TRBJ1-2
CDR3: CASSSRGTDYGYTF
DNA: TGTGCCAGCAGTTCTCGAGGGACAGATTATGGCTACACCTTC

size: NA
V: TRBV27
D: NA
J: TRBJ2-7
CDR3: CASSYRVGYEQYF
DNA: TGTGCCAGCAGTTACAGGGTAGGTTACGAGCAGTACTTC

size: NA
V: TRBV28
D: NA
J: TRBJ1-2
CDR3: CASRPPSGKTARGYTF
DNA: TGTGCCAGCAGACCTCCCTCCGGGAAGACTGCGCGGGGCTACACCTTC

size: NA
V: TRBV6-7
D: NA
J: TRBJ1-3
CDR3: CASRPLGNTIYF
DNA: TGTGCCAGCAGGCCACTGGGAAACACCATATATTTT

size: NA
V: TRBV19
D: NA
J: TRBJ2-5
CDR3: CASSIITGRWETQYF
DNA: TGTGCCAGTAGTATAATCACAGGGCGGTGGGAGACCCAGTACTTC

size: NA
V: TRBV11-2
D: TRBD1
J: TRBJ2-5
CDR3: CASSLDRGQTQYF
DNA: TGTGCCAGCAGCTTAGATAGGGGGCAGACCCAGTACTTC

size: NA
V: TRBV19
D: NA
J: TRBJ1-5
CDR3: CASSIAGNQPQHF
DNA: TGTGCCAGTAGTATCGCGGGCAATCAGCCCCAGCATTTT

size: NA
V: TRBV18
D: NA
J: TRBJ1-5
CDR3: CASSPEAQSNQPQHF
DNA: TGTGCCAGCTCACCGGAGGCGCAGAGCAATCAGCCCCAGCATTTT

size: NA
V: TRBV19
D: NA
J: TRBJ1-5
CDR3: CASSQQGLGQPQHF
DNA: TGTGCCAGTAGCCAACAGGGTTTAGGACAGCCCCAGCATTTT

size: once
V: TRBV11-2
D: NA
J: TRBJ1-1
CDR3: CASSPRSQYTEAFF
DNA: TGTGCCAGCAGCCCTAGATCCCAGTACACTGAAGCTTTCTTT

size: NA
V: TRBV18
D: TRBD2
J: TRBJ2-1
CDR3: CASTPGTSGKVKRFNEQFF
DNA: TGTGCCAGCACCCCCGGGACTAGCGGGAAAGTTAAGAGGTTCAATGAGCAGTTCTTC

size: NA
V: TRBV11-1
D: NA
J: TRBJ1-1
CDR3: CASSLNSNTEAFF
DNA: TGTGCCAGCAGCTTAAACTCGAACACTGAAGCTTTCTTT

size: NA
V: TRBV5-1
D: TRBD2
J: TRBJ2-7
CDR3: CASSLALGVAGGDEQYF
DNA: TGCGCCAGCAGCTTGGCCTTAGGGGTAGCGGGAGGGGACGAGCAGTACTTC

size: once
V: TRBV11-3
D: NA
J: TRBJ2-3
CDR3: CASSLIAGSSTDTQYF
DNA: TGTGCCAGCAGCTTAATCGCAGGGTCTAGCACAGATACGCAGTATTTT